One sample yielded the 5 T cell receptor beta chains listed below, sequenced in a study of cytomegalovirus exposure and HLA in healthy donors. The table came from immunoSEQ multiplex PCR; TCRdb's copy has only in-frame clones and leaves some out. The sample carries about 310,000 clones, roughly 87% recorded once. Sequenced sample: PBMCs. These receptors all stem from a young man in good health and CMV-seronegative.

A few counts support this clone. The rearrangement links TRBV7-2 to TRBJ1-2, with TRBD1 identical over 7 bases. The CDR3 loop spans 15 amino acids. After removal of 2 bases from V and 6 bases from J, the junction contained 9 bases not matched to a gene. Per germline, CDR1 SGHTA and CDR2 FQGNSA. The CDR3 loop reads CASSLRTGSSNGYTF. In nucleotides, the CDR3 is TGTGCCAGCAGCTTACGGACAGGTTCGTCGAATGGCTACACCTTC. Full variable domain (missing parts from reference TRBV7-2 and TRBJ1-2): GAGVSQSPSNKVTEKGKDVELRCDPISGHTALYWYRQSLGQGLEFLIYFQGNSAPDKSGLPSDRFSAERTGGSVSTLTIQRTQQEDSAVYLCASSLRTGSSNGYTFGSGTRLTVV.

The chain links TRBV5-1 to TRBJ1-1; the D gene is possibly TRBD1 (6 bases). Trimming removed 2 bases at V and 2 bases at J, with 7 bases between. The germline V gene has CDR1 SGHRS and CDR2 YFSETQ. The CDR3 has 13 amino acids. DNA of the CDR3: TGCGCCAGCAGCTTCGGGACAAACACTGAAGCTTTCTTT. It codes for CASSFGTNTEAFF.

In nucleotides, the CDR3 is TGTGCCAGCAGCTTAGGTGGCGGGGCAGATGAAGCTTTCTTT. This encodes CASSLGGGADEAFF. The chain employs TRBV11-2 and TRBJ1-1; tentative D call: TRBD1 (5 bases). V lost 1 base to trimming and J lost 7 bases, with 13 bases between them. The CDR3 totals 14 residues. Germline loops: CDR1 SGHAT, CDR2 FQNNGV.

V and J are TRBV9 and TRBJ2-4; possible D gene TRBD1, 6 bases. Germline values: CDR1 SGDLS, CDR2 YYNGEE. Trimming took 1 base from V and 3 from J, leaving 8 bases between them. The CDR3 loop spans 14 amino acids. The CDR3 coding sequence is TGTGCCAGCAGCGTACAGGACAGCAAAAACATTCAGTACTTC. Residues: CASSVQDSKNIQYF.

This clone was seen a few times. This chain joins TRBV6-1 and TRBJ1-6; possibly TRBD1 for D (5 bases). Germline-derived CDR1 and CDR2 are MNHNS and SASEGT. Trimming stripped 6 bases from V and 7 bases from J, with 7 bases between. CDR3 size: 12 residues. Here the CDR3 reads CASRAGNSPLHF. The DNA for the CDR3 is TGTGCCAGCAGGGCAGGGAATTCACCCCTCCACTTT.